This T cell receptor beta chain came from a study of beta chain features in type 1 diabetes. Regarding the study as a whole: Moderate but significant shortening of TCRB CDR3s was recorded in all four CD4+ subsets from Type 1 diabetes patients.

This clone was recorded a few times. Its antigen is not known. What was sequenced were expressed TCRB transcripts, since all of the isolated RNA had been reverse transcribed. Generated by immunoSEQ multiplex PCR, the TCRdb table keeps only in-frame clones and is missing some. Counted here are roughly 150,000 clones, 7.5% to 8.5% occurring once; the ten biggest clones make up 0.5% to 0.55%. The J segment lost 5 bases and the V segment lost 6 bases, leaving 3 bases of the junction unmatched. Germline V gives CDR1 SGHVS, CDR2 FNYEAQ. The CDR3 consists of 12 residues. The sample taken for sequencing was central memory CD4+ T cells from blood. The clonotype originates from a young man with type 1 diabetes. V gene TRBV7-6 combines with J gene TRBJ2-5, with 7 bases identical to TRBD1. CDR3 nucleotide sequence: TGTGCCAGCAGTGTAGGGGGCGAGACCCAGTACTTC. Protein sequence: CASSVGGETQYF.